Listed here are 18 T cell receptor beta chains from one sample, sequenced in a study of OX40 agonist ivuxolimab in advanced cancers. Only in-frame clones appear in the TCRdb table, and some are missing; sequencing was by immunoSEQ multiplex PCR. This sample has just under 65,000 clones, with around 81% found just once. The starting material was CD4+ or CD8+ T cells sorted from blood, obtained in a trial of the OX40 agonist ivuxolimab. These receptors all stem from an adult with an advanced solid tumor such as melanoma, head and neck, liver or kidney cancer.

The rearrangement links TRBV6-1 to TRBJ2-2; D remains unclear. The V gene's germline CDR1 is MNHNS and CDR2 SASEGT. CDR3 length equals 13 residues. The V end lost 6 bases, the J end lost 2 bases, and 7 bases lay between the germline ends. This chain's CDR3 is CASRGINTGELFF. The CDR3 bases are TGTGCCAGCAGAGGGATTAACACCGGGGAGCTGTTTTTT.

This chain joins TRBV7-2 and TRBJ2-7, with D possibly being TRBD2 (7 bases). Looked up from germline, CDR1 is SGHTA and CDR2 is FQGNSA. Trimming took 6 bases from V and 5 from J, leaving 17 bases between them. The length of the CDR3 is 14 residues. The CDR3 sequence: CASSPWGGADEQYF. In DNA form, the CDR3 reads TGTGCCAGCAGTCCGTGGGGGGGGGCCGACGAGCAGTACTTC. Full variable domain (outside the CDR3, taken from reference TRBV7-2 and TRBJ2-7): GAGVSQSPSNKVTEKGKDVELRCDPISGHTALYWYRQSLGQGLEFLIYFQGNSAPDKSGLPSDRFSAERTGGSVSTLTIQRTQQEDSAVYLCASSPWGGADEQYFGPGTRLTVT.

This clone was recorded once. The V and J genes are TRBV6-4 and TRBJ2-1; 12 bases are a match to TRBD2. Germline V gives CDR1 MRHNA, CDR2 SNTAGT. Trimming at V came to 5 bases and at J to 0 bases, leaving 2 bases not matched to a gene. The CDR3 loop spans 16 amino acids. The CDR3 is CASSPLAGGSYNEQFF. In DNA, the CDR3 is TGTGCCAGCAGTCCACTAGCGGGGGGCTCCTACAATGAGCAGTTCTTC.

The chain combines TRBV5-1 with TRBJ2-1, with TRBD2 matching over 11 bases. The CDR3 contains 16 residues. CDR1 is SGHRS and CDR2 is YFSETQ in the germline V gene. Trimming cost V 0 bases and J 9 bases; bases outside gene matches: 8. The CDR3 DNA sequence: TGCGCCAGCAGCTTGGCGGCTAGCGGGGGGAAGGCTGAGCAGTTCTTC. Translating gives CASSLAASGGKAEQFF.

The chain is built from TRBV5-1 and TRBJ1-1; D may be TRBD1 (6 bases). Germline loops: CDR1 SGHRS, CDR2 YFSETQ. The V end lost 0 bases, the J end lost 1 base, and 10 bases lay between the germline ends. This CDR3 is built from 15 residues. The CDR3 nucleotides are TGCGCCAGCAGCTTGGCCGGCAGGGGGAACACTGAAGCTTTCTTT. Its protein is CASSLAGRGNTEAFF.

V usage is TRBV19 and J usage is TRBJ1-6; possible D gene TRBD1, 6 bases. This CDR3 is 13 amino acids long. Germline V CDR1 and CDR2: LNHDA, SQIVND (reference sequence). Trimming took off 6 bases at V and 9 bases at J, with 12 bases between the two ends. The CDR3 nucleotides read TGTGCCAGTAGCAAGGACAGTGGTTCACCCCTCCACTTT. As protein: CASSKDSGSPLHF.

This chain links TRBV18 with TRBJ2-1, with a tentative D call TRBD1 (6 bases). The CDR3 consists of 16 residues. V lost 6 bases and J 7 bases, leaving 22 bases between the germline ends. The germline V gene encodes CDR1 KGHSH and CDR2 LQKENI. In nucleotides, the CDR3 is TGTGCCAGCTCCAATAGGGGGACCGGAATGGGGAATGAGCAGTTCTTC. It translates to CASSNRGTGMGNEQFF.

The chain has TRBV7-8 and TRBJ1-4; D gene unclear. Trimming shortened V by 4 bases and J by 2 bases, and 14 bases separated the two germline ends. The CDR3 is 16 residues long. Per the germline V gene, CDR1 is SGHVS and CDR2 is FQNEAQ. The CDR3 protein is CASSSGRVATNEKLFF. The CDR3, as DNA: TGTGCCAGCAGCTCTGGCCGGGTTGCGACTAATGAAAAACTGTTTTTT.

CDR3 sequence reads: CASSVVNSGANVLTF. CDR3 DNA: TGTGCCAGCAGCGTAGTAAACTCTGGGGCCAACGTCCTGACTTTC. The chain employs TRBV9 and TRBJ2-6, with D unresolved. CDR1 is SGDLS, CDR2 YYNGEE, per germline. The CDR3 covers 15 residues. Trimming left V 0 bases short and J 0 bases short, with 4 bases between.

The gene calls are TRBV5-4 and TRBJ2-7; tentatively, D is TRBD1 (6 bases). V was shortened by 2 bases and J by 5 bases, with 11 bases between the two germline ends. There are 13 residues in the CDR3. Germline V gives CDR1 SGHNT, CDR2 YYREEE (reference sequence). The CDR3, as DNA: TGTGCCAGCAGCTTTTCACAGGGTGACGAGCAGTACTTC. Translated, it gives CASSFSQGDEQYF.

This clone was seen a few times. The chain recombines TRBV30 with TRBJ1-6; D remains ambiguous. Germline V gene lookup returns CDR1 GTSNPN and CDR2 SVGIG (reference sequence). The CDR3 contains 14 residues. Deletions cut 4 bases from V and 9 bases from J, with 16 bases between. CDR3 in DNA: TGTGCCTGGACCTACACCGTAAGGGTTTCACCCCTCCACTTT. It is translated as CAWTYTVRVSPLHF. The whole variable domain, remainder taken from reference TRBV30 and TRBJ1-6, is SQTIHQWPATLVQPVGSPLSLECTVEGTSNPNLYWYRQAAGRGLQLLFYSVGIGQISSEVPQNLSASRPQDRQFILSSKKLLLSDSGFYLCAWTYTVRVSPLHFGNGTRLTVT.

The chain employs TRBV7-2 and TRBJ2-5; 10 nucleotides align to TRBD1. CDR3 length: 13 amino acids. Germline CDR1 SGHTA, CDR2 FQGNSA. V was clipped by 5 bases and J by 5 bases; unmatched bases: 2. CDR3 loop: CASSPDRGETQYF. The CDR3 DNA is TGTGCCAGCAGCCCGGACAGGGGGGAGACCCAGTACTTC.

Here the CDR3 DNA reads TGTGCCAGCAGCCCGACGGGGAACGAGCAGTACTTC. Protein product: CASSPTGNEQYF. The chain combines TRBV11-2 with TRBJ2-7, with TRBD2 as a possible D gene (5 bases). The germline CDR1 and CDR2 sequences are SGHAT and FQNNGV. This CDR3 spans 12 amino acids. Deletions cut 5 bases from V and 5 bases from J, with 10 bases between.

The V call is TRBV10-3, the J call TRBJ1-3; D unclear. CDR1 ENHRY and CDR2 SYGVKD come from the germline V gene. The CDR3 extends over 11 amino acids. The V end lost 7 bases, the J end lost 2 bases, and 3 bases lay between the germline ends. The CDR3 spells CAINPGNTIYF. For the CDR3, the DNA is TGTGCCATCAACCCTGGAAACACCATATATTTT.

J is TRBJ1-1 and V is TRBV2; D is unresolved. Trimming cost V 7 bases and J 4 bases, with 16 bases left between them. This CDR3 has 14 amino acids. Germline V gene data show CDR1 as SNHLY and CDR2 as FYNNEI. The CDR3 protein is CASKRSTQSTEAFF. CDR3 nucleotides: TGTGCCAGCAAACGGAGCACACAGAGCACTGAAGCTTTCTTT.

This clone was observed a single time. The rearrangement joins TRBV5-8 to TRBJ2-1, with D maybe TRBD1 (6 bases). Germline CDR1 is SGHTS and CDR2 is YDEGEE. Trimming shortened V by 6 bases and J by 4 bases, and 14 bases separated the two germline ends. CDR3 size: 14 residues. The CDR3 sequence is CASTTGQGYNEQFF. CDR3 nucleotide sequence: TGTGCCAGCACCACTGGGCAGGGGTACAATGAGCAGTTCTTC.

This chain connects TRBV6-1 to TRBJ2-1, with 9 bases aligning to TRBD2. The CDR3 spans 16 residues. The germline gives CDR1 MNHNS, CDR2 SASEGT. V shed 3 bases, J shed 4 bases, and the junction held 7 bases outside the gene matches. CDR3 sequence reads: CASSEKAGGTYNEQFF. CDR3 coding DNA: TGTGCCAGCAGTGAGAAAGCGGGGGGAACTTACAATGAGCAGTTCTTC.

This clone is a singleton in its sample. The chain recombines TRBV7-9 with TRBJ1-2, with TRBD1 as a possible D gene (5 bases). Trimming left V 4 bases short and J 4 bases short, with 10 bases between. The CDR3 loop spans 13 amino acids. The germline CDR1 and CDR2 sequences are SEHNR and FQNEAQ (reference sequence). CDR3 protein: CASSSTGLYGYTF. The CDR3 region has the DNA TGTGCCAGCAGCTCAACAGGCCTCTATGGCTACACCTTC.